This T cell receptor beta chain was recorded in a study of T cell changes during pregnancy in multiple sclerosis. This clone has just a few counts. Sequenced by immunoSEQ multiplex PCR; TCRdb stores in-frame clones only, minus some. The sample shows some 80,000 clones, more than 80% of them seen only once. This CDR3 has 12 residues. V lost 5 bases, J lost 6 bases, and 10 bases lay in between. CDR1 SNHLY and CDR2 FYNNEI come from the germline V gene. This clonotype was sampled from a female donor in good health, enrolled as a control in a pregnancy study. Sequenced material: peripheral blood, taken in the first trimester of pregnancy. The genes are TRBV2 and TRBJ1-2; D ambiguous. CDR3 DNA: TGTGCCAGCAGTCCTAACCCCCATGGCTACACCTTC. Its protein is CASSPNPHGYTF.